This T cell receptor beta chain was captured in a study of post-analysis software for immune sequencing data. Study as a whole: Progressive-relapsing, secondary progressive and relapsing-remitting multiple sclerosis were among the disease courses included. The study, taken as a whole, reports: By F measure, strong co-clustering occurred among samples prepared in the same batch. Patients had higher frequencies than controls of about five TRBV segments, including TRBV5-6, TRBV5-1 and TRBV20-1. Compared against controls, patients with multiple sclerosis displayed significantly lower normalized Chao1 diversity.

This clonotype was detected only a few times. Its antigen is currently unknown. Prepared TCR beta cDNA libraries contained unique molecular identifiers. Each sample of roughly 0.85 to 11 million input T cells yielded roughly 500,000 cDNA molecules, so each molecule approximated one T cell. Each CDR3 protein gets one entry after TCRdb re-called the PCR reads with MiXCR. The sample has 750,000 to 950,000 distinct CDR3 sequences, approximately 53% seen once. The length of the CDR3 is 16 residues. The germline V gene has CDR1 SGHRS and CDR2 YFSETQ. With 0 bases clipped from V and 3 bases from J, the junction kept 4 bases outside the gene matches.

This rearrangement joins TRBV5-1 to TRBJ2-7; 12 bases are shared with TRBD2. Sequenced: blood. The sequence was obtained from a girl between 10 and 17 years old with multiple sclerosis. The CDR3 protein is CASSLETSGSFYEQYF. Here the CDR3 DNA reads TGCGCCAGCAGCTTGGAGACTAGCGGGAGTTTCTACGAGCAGTACTTC.